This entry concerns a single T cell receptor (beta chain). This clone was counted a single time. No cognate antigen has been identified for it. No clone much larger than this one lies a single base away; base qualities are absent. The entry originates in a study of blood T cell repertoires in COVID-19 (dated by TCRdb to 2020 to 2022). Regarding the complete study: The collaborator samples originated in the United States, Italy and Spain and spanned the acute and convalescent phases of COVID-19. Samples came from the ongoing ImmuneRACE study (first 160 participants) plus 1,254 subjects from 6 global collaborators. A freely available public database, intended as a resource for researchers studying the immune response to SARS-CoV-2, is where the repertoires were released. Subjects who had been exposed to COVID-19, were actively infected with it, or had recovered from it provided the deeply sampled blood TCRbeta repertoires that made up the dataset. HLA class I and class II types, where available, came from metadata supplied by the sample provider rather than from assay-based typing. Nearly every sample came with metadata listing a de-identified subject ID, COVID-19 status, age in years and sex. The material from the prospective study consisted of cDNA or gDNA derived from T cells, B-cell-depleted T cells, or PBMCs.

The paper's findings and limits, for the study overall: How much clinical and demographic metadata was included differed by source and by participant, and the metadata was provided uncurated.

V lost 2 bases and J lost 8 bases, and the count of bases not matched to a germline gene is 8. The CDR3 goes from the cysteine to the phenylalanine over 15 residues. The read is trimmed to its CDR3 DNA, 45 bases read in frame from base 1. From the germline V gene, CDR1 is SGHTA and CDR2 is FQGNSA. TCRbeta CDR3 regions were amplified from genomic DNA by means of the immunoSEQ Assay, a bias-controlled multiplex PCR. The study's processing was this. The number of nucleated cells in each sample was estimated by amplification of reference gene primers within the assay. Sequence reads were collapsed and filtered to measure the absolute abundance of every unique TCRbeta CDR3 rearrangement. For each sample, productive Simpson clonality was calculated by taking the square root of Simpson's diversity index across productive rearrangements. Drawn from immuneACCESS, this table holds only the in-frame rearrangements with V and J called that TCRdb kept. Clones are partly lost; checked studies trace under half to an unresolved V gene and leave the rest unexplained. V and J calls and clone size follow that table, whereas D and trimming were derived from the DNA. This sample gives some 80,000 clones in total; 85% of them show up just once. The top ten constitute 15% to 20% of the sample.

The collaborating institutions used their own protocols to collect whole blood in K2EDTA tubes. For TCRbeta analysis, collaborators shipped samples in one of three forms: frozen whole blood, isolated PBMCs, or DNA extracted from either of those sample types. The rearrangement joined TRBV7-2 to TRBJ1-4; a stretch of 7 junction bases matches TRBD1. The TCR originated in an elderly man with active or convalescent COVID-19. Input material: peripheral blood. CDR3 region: CASSLQAGGAEKLFF. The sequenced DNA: TGTGCCAGCAGCTTACAAGCAGGGGGTGCGGAAAAACTGTTTTTT.